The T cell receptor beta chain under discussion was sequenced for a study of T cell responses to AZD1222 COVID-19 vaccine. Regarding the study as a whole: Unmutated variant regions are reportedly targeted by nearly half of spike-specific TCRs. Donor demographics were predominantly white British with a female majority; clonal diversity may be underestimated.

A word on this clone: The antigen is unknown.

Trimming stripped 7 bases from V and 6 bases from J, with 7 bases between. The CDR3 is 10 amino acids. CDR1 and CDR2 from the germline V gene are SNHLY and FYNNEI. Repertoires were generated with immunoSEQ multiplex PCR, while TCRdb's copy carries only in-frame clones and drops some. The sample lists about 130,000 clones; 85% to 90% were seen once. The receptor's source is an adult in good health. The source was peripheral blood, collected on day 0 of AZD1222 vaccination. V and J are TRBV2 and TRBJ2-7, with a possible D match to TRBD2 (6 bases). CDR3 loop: CASKEGEQYF. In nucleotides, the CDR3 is TGTGCCAGCAAGGAGGGCGAGCAGTACTTC.